This is a list of T cell receptor beta chains from one sample in a study of technical replicates of blood from several donors. Clones were sequenced by immunoSEQ multiplex PCR, and TCRdb holds only the in-frame ones, with some missing. This sample has around 60,000 clones, with 80% to 95% found just once. Specimen: PBMCs. The source is a human donor in good health. Some clones in this sample may be carry-over from other donors' samples. Each CDR3 is given with its conserved first and last residue. Fields, in order: V gene, D gene, clone size, J gene, CDR3 protein, CDR3 DNA. The D gene is left open where the match is weak. Clone size is given for some rows only: seen once, a few or many times, or a class if the clone is expanded.

TRBV7-3	TRBD2	NA	TRBJ2-7	CASSPGTSGPYEQYF	TGTGCCAGCAGCCCCGGGACTAGCGGTCCCTACGAGCAGTACTTC
TRBV7-3	TRBD1	NA	TRBJ1-2	CASSRDSSNYGYTF	TGTGCCAGCAGCCGGGACAGTTCTAACTATGGCTACACCTTC
TRBV6-1	NA	NA	TRBJ2-7	CASSVLSQGTYEQYF	TGTGCCAGCAGTGTTTTGTCACAGGGCACCTACGAGCAGTACTTC
TRBV15	TRBD1	NA	TRBJ2-3	CATSKGAQRDTQYF	TGTGCCACCAGCAAGGGGGCGCAGAGGGATACGCAGTATTTT
TRBV18	NA	NA	TRBJ2-7	CASSPPAGEQYF	TGTGCCAGCTCACCACCGGCGGGCGAGCAGTACTTC
TRBV10-3	NA	NA	TRBJ2-5	CAISYGGETQYF	TGTGCCATCAGTTACGGCGGGGAGACCCAGTACTTC
TRBV6-6	NA	once	TRBJ2-2	CASSYGGTQRRELFF	TGTGCCAGCAGTTACGGGGGGACCCAGCGAAGGGAGCTGTTTTTT
TRBV5-1	NA	NA	TRBJ1-4	CASSLDSFNEKLFF	TGCGCCAGCAGCTTGGACAGCTTTAATGAAAAACTGTTTTTT
TRBV6-1	TRBD2	NA	TRBJ2-7	CASSATGTSGRYEQYF	TGTGCCAGCAGTGCCACCGGGACTAGCGGGAGGTACGAGCAGTACTTC
TRBV9	NA	NA	TRBJ1-5	CASSEGTGQGQPQHF	TGTGCCAGCAGCGAGGGAACAGGGCAAGGTCAGCCCCAGCATTTT
TRBV2	TRBD1	few	TRBJ2-7	CASSEDRVHEQYF	TGTGCCAGCAGCGAGGACAGGGTTCACGAGCAGTACTTC
TRBV27	TRBD2	NA	TRBJ2-3	CASTSWGGGGILDTQYF	TGTGCCAGCACCTCATGGGGTGGGGGGGGGATCTTGGATACGCAGTATTTT
TRBV30	TRBD2	NA	TRBJ2-1	CAWGKTSGLYNEQFF	TGTGCCTGGGGGAAGACTAGCGGCTTATACAATGAGCAGTTCTTC
TRBV19	NA	NA	TRBJ1-5	CASSIGRDEKPQHF	TGTGCCAGTAGTATAGGCAGGGATGAGAAGCCCCAGCATTTT
TRBV18	NA	NA	TRBJ1-2	CASSPTGNGYTF	TGTGCCAGCTCACCAACCGGGAATGGCTACACCTTC
TRBV29-1	TRBD2	NA	TRBJ2-1	CSVPAWWEGYNEQFF	TGCAGCGTTCCAGCCTGGTGGGAGGGTTACAATGAGCAGTTCTTC
TRBV4-2	NA	NA	TRBJ1-3	CASSLMTTGQSGNTIYF	TGTGCCAGCAGCCTAATGACGACAGGTCAATCTGGAAACACCATATATTTT
TRBV29-1	NA	NA	TRBJ2-2	CSVGPAENTGELFF	TGCAGCGTTGGACCTGCGGAGAACACCGGGGAGCTGTTTTTT
TRBV7-9	NA	NA	TRBJ1-1	CASMQKGGGTEAFF	TGTGCCAGCATGCAGAAAGGGGGGGGCACTGAAGCTTTCTTT
TRBV11-3	NA	NA	TRBJ1-1	CASSLGGEGEAFF	TGTGCCAGCAGCTTAGGTGGGGAGGGGGAAGCTTTCTTT
TRBV4-2	TRBD1	once	TRBJ2-7	CASSQQGAGVQYF	TGTGCCAGCAGCCAACAGGGGGCCGGGGTGCAGTACTTC
TRBV6-5	TRBD1	NA	TRBJ2-7	CASSYGRTGLGEQYF	TGTGCCAGCAGTTACGGTCGGACAGGGCTTGGCGAGCAGTACTTC
TRBV19	TRBD1	NA	TRBJ2-7	CASKTGVEQYF	TGTGCCAGTAAGACAGGGGTGGAGCAGTACTTC
TRBV11-1	NA	NA	TRBJ2-6	CASSLAWVASSGANVLTF	TGTGCCAGCAGCTTAGCGTGGGTAGCCTCCTCTGGGGCCAACGTCCTGACTTTC
TRBV5-6	NA	NA	TRBJ1-2	CASSLEGGLVYYGYTF	TGTGCCAGCAGCTTGGAAGGAGGGCTTGTGTACTATGGCTACACCTTC
TRBV2	TRBD1	NA	TRBJ1-2	CASSVQGNGYTF	TGTGCCAGCAGTGTACAGGGGAATGGCTACACCTTC
TRBV30	NA	few	TRBJ1-1	CAWRGLGGGSTEAFF	TGTGCCTGGAGGGGCTTAGGGGGAGGGAGCACTGAAGCTTTCTTT
TRBV6-5	NA	few	TRBJ2-7	CASSSQELGRQYF	TGTGCCAGCAGTTCACAGGAATTAGGACGGCAGTACTTC
TRBV15	TRBD2	once	TRBJ2-7	CATSLLAGSSYEQYF	TGTGCCACCAGCTTACTAGCGGGTTCGTCCTACGAGCAGTACTTC
TRBV7-2	NA	NA	TRBJ1-2	CASSSNRDIYGYTF	TGTGCCAGCAGCTCCAACAGGGATATCTATGGCTACACCTTC
TRBV11-2	TRBD1	NA	TRBJ2-1	CASSSSDRDNEQFF	TGTGCCAGCAGCTCCTCCGACAGGGATAATGAGCAGTTCTTC
TRBV6-5	TRBD1	NA	TRBJ2-7	CASRNRDRGGHEQYF	TGTGCCAGCAGGAACCGGGACAGGGGTGGCCACGAGCAGTACTTC
TRBV27	NA	NA	TRBJ1-2	CASSFMRETNYGYTF	TGTGCCAGCAGTTTTATGAGGGAAACTAACTATGGCTACACCTTC